This TCR beta chain was identified during a study of HIV-infected children after antiretroviral therapy interruption. A 3' RACE protocol on RNA, with unique molecular identifiers, produced the TCR library. Using its own MiXCR run on the 3' RACE reads, TCRdb lists one record per CDR3 protein. The sample carries fewer than 20,000 distinct CDR3 sequences, about 3.4% recorded once. The CDR3 is 16 residues long. The germline V and J ends were trimmed by 4 bases and 0 bases, with 16 bases remaining between them. The table lists this clonotype with many counts. Described treatment: PENTA 11 planned treatment interruption arm or continuous ART arm. From thawed PBMCs, naive CD4+ CD45RA+ CD45RO- T cells were sorted.

Source: CD45RA+ CD4+ T cells from PBMCs, taken from a donor given antiretroviral therapy, either interrupted or continuous. Stated subset: naive CD4+ CD45RA+ CD45RO- T cells. J is TRBJ2-7 and V is TRBV12-3 or TRBV12-4; a possible D gene is TRBD1 (6 bases). This clonotype originated in a child aged 2 to 17 with HIV. CDR3 DNA: TGTGCCAGCAGTTCCCTAACAGGGTTCAACTCCTACGAGCAGTACTTC. Protein: CASSSLTGFNSYEQYF.